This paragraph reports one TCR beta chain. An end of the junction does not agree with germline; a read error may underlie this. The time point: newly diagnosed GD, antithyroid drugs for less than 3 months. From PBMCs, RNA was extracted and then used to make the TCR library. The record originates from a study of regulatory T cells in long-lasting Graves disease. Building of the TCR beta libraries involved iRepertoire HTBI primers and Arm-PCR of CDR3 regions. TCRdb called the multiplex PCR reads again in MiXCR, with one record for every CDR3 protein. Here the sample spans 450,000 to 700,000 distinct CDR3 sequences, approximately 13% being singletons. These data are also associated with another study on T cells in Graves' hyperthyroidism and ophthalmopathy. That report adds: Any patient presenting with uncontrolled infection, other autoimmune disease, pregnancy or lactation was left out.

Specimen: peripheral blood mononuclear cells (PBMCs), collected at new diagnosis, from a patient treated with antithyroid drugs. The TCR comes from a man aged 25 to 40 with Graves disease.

CDR3 region: CASSIKGSPGGAEASF. The CDR3 DNA reads as TGTGCCAGTAGTATAAAAGGATCCCCCGGAGGCGCTGAAGCTTCCTTT. This chain links TRBV19 with TRBJ1-1; D call uncertain. The CDR3 totals 16 residues. The germline gives CDR1 LNHDA, CDR2 SQIVND (reference sequence). Together with reference TRBV19 and TRBJ1-1, the CDR3 gives the full variable domain: DGGITQSPKYLFRKEGQNVTLSCEQNLNHDAMYWYRQDPGQGLRLIYYSQIVNDFQKGDIAEGYSVSREKKESFPLTVTSAQKNPTAFYLCASSIKGSPGGAEASFGQGTRLTVV.